The entry below gives a single T cell receptor beta chain sequence along with its context. Only in-frame clones appear in the TCRdb table, and some are missing; sequencing was by immunoSEQ multiplex PCR. The table includes around 73,000 clones, 82% detected once. The CDR3 is 15 amino acids. This record comes from a study of glioma-infiltrating T cells after dendritic cell vaccination. Study in general: Three intradermal dendritic cell vaccine injections were given every two weeks.

The TCR comes from a human donor with glioblastoma. The sample in question was blood, obtained before dendritic cell vaccination. The chain couples TRBV21-1 to TRBJ1-3. TRBV21-1 is a documented pseudogene. The CDR3 nucleotides are TGTGCCAGCAGCAACACCCTAAGCTCTGGAAACACCATATATTTT. Translating it yields CASSNTLSSGNTIYF.